This T cell receptor beta chain stems from a study of cytomegalovirus exposure and HLA in healthy donors. Study-wide points: The authors enumerated 150 to 200 TCR beta chains as linked to cytomegalovirus. A link between a missense DCLRE1C variant and TCR beta V- and J-gene trimming emerged from a later analysis. Three of the chains that were CMV-associated were confirmed in vitro to be specific for CMV antigens. Links to common viral pathogens appeared, in a later analysis, for several of the most significant clusters.

With V trimmed by 4 bases and J by 14 bases, 13 bases remained unmatched. Germline assignment: CDR1 MNHNS and CDR2 SASEGT. CDR3 length: 14 amino acids. Use of 60 Vbeta and 13 Jbeta primers characterized the PCR. Profiling relied on immunoSEQ multiplex PCR, and the TCRdb table lists in-frame clones only, not all of them. The table shows 150,000 to 180,000 clones, with around 79% occurring only once. Regarding this clone: The antigen is unknown.

V gene TRBV6-1 combines with J gene TRBJ2-1, with 8 bases that match TRBD2. The clonotype was recovered from a man aged 25 to 40 in good health and CMV-seropositive. The sequenced sample was PBMCs. CDR3: CASSGNEWGREEFF. CDR3 coding DNA: TGTGCCAGCAGTGGAAATGAGTGGGGGCGGGAGGAGTTCTTC.